This T cell receptor beta chain comes out of a study of OX40 agonist ivuxolimab in advanced cancers. Produced via immunoSEQ multiplex PCR; TCRdb's table is partial and in-frame only. Among approximately 60,000 clones listed, about nine tenths were seen once. This sample comprised CD4+ or CD8+ T cells sorted from blood, obtained in a trial of the OX40 agonist ivuxolimab. The sequence derives from an adult with an advanced solid tumor such as melanoma, head and neck, liver or kidney cancer.

In nucleotides, the CDR3 is TGCGCCAGCAGCCTGCTGACAGGGCGAGTTAGGACTGAAGCTTTCTTT. It codes for CASSLLTGRVRTEAFF. V usage is TRBV5-1 and J usage is TRBJ1-1; TRBD1 matches at 7 bases. The CDR3 consists of 16 residues. The V and J ends lost 4 bases and 5 bases, in that order; junction bases with no gene match: 14. CDR1 and CDR2 (germline): SGHRS, YFSETQ.